The 31 T cell receptor beta chains below all came from one sample that was sequenced in a study of vaccination effects on CD4 cells after COVID-19. Using viral peptide pools, the ViraFEST assay grew out antigen-specific CD4+ T cells prior to sequencing. Following culture for nine to ten days, CD4+ T cells were isolated. Vaccinated participants had no history of SARS-CoV-2 infection and tested negative for nucleocapsid antibodies. Repertoires were generated with immunoSEQ multiplex PCR, while TCRdb's copy carries only in-frame clones and drops some. The sample consists of 78,000 or so clones, 60% to 85% of them appearing once. No antigen has been assigned to these receptors. The sample consisted of CD4+ T cells from PBMCs cultured with SARS-CoV-2 spike peptides, taken before COVID-19 vaccination. The receptors here all came from a human donor who received a COVID-19 vaccine.

This clone was recorded once. This chain links TRBV3-1 (or the pseudogene TRBV3-2) with TRBJ1-3; tentatively, D is TRBD1 (5 bases). CDR1 and CDR2 from the germline V gene are LGHDT and YNNKEL (reference sequence). Trimming pared 2 bases from V and 1 base from J, leaving 9 bases between. This CDR3 contains 15 residues. CDR3 amino acids: CASSQPGSSGNTIYF. Written as DNA, the CDR3 is TGTGCCAGCAGCCAACCAGGGAGTTCTGGAAACACCATATATTTT.

CDR3 coding DNA: TGTGCCAGCAGCTCCAGACAGGGCAACTCCTACAATGAGCAGTTCTTC. Its translation: CASSSRQGNSYNEQFF. The chain joins TRBV7-8 to TRBJ2-1; TRBD1 aligns across 7 bases. The V segment lost 4 bases and the J segment 0 bases; nucleotides outside the gene matches: 6. CDR3 length equals 16 residues. Looked up from germline, CDR1 is SGHVS and CDR2 is FQNEAQ.

The rearrangement links TRBV7-2 to TRBJ1-6; D ambiguous. Germline lookup yields CDR1 SGHTA and CDR2 FQGNSA. V was cut by 1 base and J by 6 bases, with 10 bases left in between. This CDR3 region has 15 residues. CDR3 bases: TGTGCCAGCAGCTTAGGATCGGGCGGTAATTCACCCCTCCACTTT. Translated: CASSLGSGGNSPLHF.

This clone has a handful of counts. This chain joins TRBV19 and TRBJ1-5; D possibly corresponds to TRBD1 (6 bases). Trimming removed 7 bases at V and 4 bases at J, with 20 bases between. There are 16 residues in the CDR3. Germline assignment: CDR1 LNHDA and CDR2 SQIVND (reference sequence). The chain's CDR3 is CASMWGAGRANQPQHF. DNA of the CDR3: TGTGCCAGTATGTGGGGGGCAGGGAGGGCTAATCAGCCCCAGCATTTT. Full variable domain (rest looked up from reference TRBV19 and TRBJ1-5): DGGITQSPKYLFRKEGQNVTLSCEQNLNHDAMYWYRQDPGQGLRLIYYSQIVNDFQKGDIAEGYSVSREKKESFPLTVTSAQKNPTAFYLCASMWGAGRANQPQHFGDGTRLSIL.

V gene TRBV5-1 combines with J gene TRBJ2-2; 8 bases fit TRBD2. In germline, CDR1 is SGHRS, CDR2 YFSETQ. The CDR3 consists of 14 residues. Trimming removed 1 base from V and 6 bases from J; junction bases left unmatched: 2. As DNA, the CDR3 is TGCGCCAGCAGCTTGCGGGGGGGCCCCGGGGAGCTGTTTTTT. Encoded protein: CASSLRGGPGELFF.

This clone appeared a few times. The sample contains more than one DNA sequence encoding this CDR3. V gene TRBV9 combines with J gene TRBJ1-1; 7 nucleotides agree with TRBD1. J gave up 1 base and V 2 bases, and 2 bases lay outside the gene matches. CDR3 size: 14 residues. Germline CDR1 SGDLS, CDR2 YYNGEE. The CDR3 coding sequence is TGTGCCAGCAGCGTTGGACAGGAGAACACTGAAGCTTTCTTT. Its protein is CASSVGQENTEAFF.

The genes are TRBV7-2 and TRBJ2-3; tentative D call: TRBD1 (5 bases). CDR3 size: 12 residues. The V and J ends lost 5 bases and 5 bases respectively, with 8 bases between them. Germline assignment: CDR1 SGHTA and CDR2 FQGNSA. The CDR3 nucleotides are TGTGCCAGCAGCGAAGGGGTAGATACGCAGTATTTT. Translated: CASSEGVDTQYF.

This clone has just a few counts. V usage is TRBV19 and J usage is TRBJ1-6; the D is unclear. The CDR3 extends over 14 amino acids. The V gene's germline CDR1 is LNHDA and CDR2 SQIVND (reference sequence). The germline V and J ends were trimmed by 8 bases and 0 bases, with 8 bases remaining between them. This CDR3 reads CASQYSSYNSPLHF. For the CDR3, the DNA is TGTGCCAGTCAGTACAGCTCCTATAATTCACCCCTCCACTTT.

Comment on this clone: At one end the junction does not follow the germline gene, possibly because of a read error. This chain connects TRBV7-9 to TRBJ2-5, with 8 positions matching TRBD2. The germline gives CDR1 SEHNR, CDR2 FQNEAQ (reference sequence). This CDR3 has 13 amino acids. CDR3 nucleotide sequence: TGTGCCAGCAGCTTAGCGCTTGCGACTAGCGAACACTTC. It is translated as CASSLALATSEHF.

The V and J genes are TRBV5-1 and TRBJ1-2; 7 nucleotides agree with TRBD1. V lost 4 bases and J lost 2; bases outside the gene matches: 5. CDR3 size: 14 residues. Germline values: CDR1 SGHRS, CDR2 YFSETQ. The chain's CDR3 is CASSLGQQNYGYTF. In DNA, the CDR3 is TGCGCCAGCAGCCTGGGACAGCAAAACTATGGCTACACCTTC. The entire variable domain, with the rest obtained from reference TRBV5-1 and TRBJ1-2, is as follows: KAGVTQTPRYLIKTRGQQVTLSCSPISGHRSVSWYQQTPGQGLQFLFEYFSETQRNKGNFPGRFSGRQFSNSRSEMNVSTLELGDSALYLCASSLGQQNYGYTFGSGTRLTVV.

The chain joins TRBV6-5 to TRBJ1-4, with 9 bases that match TRBD1. The CDR3 spans 15 residues. Germline CDR1 MNHEY, CDR2 SVGAGI. Germline trimming cut 0 bases from V and 8 bases from J; bases unmatched to any gene: 4. The CDR3 sequence is CASSYSGTGLEKLFF. The CDR3 coding sequence is TGTGCCAGCAGTTACTCGGGGACAGGGTTGGAAAAACTGTTTTTT.

The sample holds a few counts of this clone. This chain links TRBV18 with TRBJ1-3, with D perhaps TRBD1 (6 bases). The CDR3 length is 16 residues. Per the germline V gene, CDR1 is KGHSH and CDR2 is LQKENI. Trimming shortened V by 3 bases and J by 3 bases, and 15 bases separated the two germline ends. In DNA, the CDR3 is TGTGCCAGCTCACCGACCGCACAGGGTTATGGAAACACCATATATTTT. Translation gives CASSPTAQGYGNTIYF. Combining the CDR3 with reference TRBV18 and TRBJ1-3 gives the whole variable domain NAGVMQNPRHLVRRRGQEARLRCSPMKGHSHVYWYRQLPEEGLKFMVYLQKENIIDESGMPKERFSAEFPKEGPSILRIQQVVRGDSAAYFCASSPTAQGYGNTIYFGEGSWLTVV.

This clone was recorded a few times. The V call is TRBV5-6, the J call TRBJ2-1; 10 nucleotides agree with TRBD2. Germline trimming cut 1 base from V and 5 bases from J; bases unmatched to any gene: 6. CDR1 SGHDT and CDR2 YYEEEE come from the germline V gene. The CDR3 spans 16 residues. CDR3 coding DNA: TGTGCCAGCAGCTTGTTGGGGACTAGCGAAGACAATGAGCAGTTCTTC. Translating gives CASSLLGTSEDNEQFF.

This clone was observed a few times. The V gene is TRBV2, the J gene TRBJ1-4, with D tentatively TRBD1 (5 bases). The CDR3 sequence is 17 residues long. V was trimmed by 6 bases and J by 4 bases, leaving 21 bases between them. Germline CDR1 and CDR2: SNHLY and FYNNEI. The CDR3, as DNA: TGTGCCAGCAGCCCAAATAGGGGCCTGTTGGGTAATGAAAAACTGTTTTTT. Its protein is CASSPNRGLLGNEKLFF.

This chain links TRBV5-1 with TRBJ2-5; 9 bases fit TRBD1. The length of the CDR3 is 15 residues. With 4 bases clipped from V and 7 bases from J, the junction kept 11 bases outside the gene matches. Per germline, CDR1 SGHRS and CDR2 YFSETQ. CDR3 sequence (DNA): TGCGCCAGCAGCCTGGGACAGGGCCAGTCGGGGACCCAGTACTTC. Translation gives CASSLGQGQSGTQYF.

In its sample, this clone was seen a few times. Other DNA sequences from this sample encode an identical CDR3 as well. The genes are TRBV30 and TRBJ1-6, with unresolved D. V lost 0 bases and J lost 0, with 6 bases in between. The germline V gene encodes CDR1 GTSNPN and CDR2 SVGIG (reference sequence). This CDR3 comprises 15 residues. CDR3 sequence reads: CAWSVLSSYNSPLHF. In nucleotides, the CDR3 is TGTGCCTGGAGTGTACTAAGCTCCTATAATTCACCCCTCCACTTT.

V gene TRBV6-2 or TRBV6-3 combines with J gene TRBJ2-1; TRBD1 matches 9 bases. The CDR3 has 16 amino acids. Trimming at V came to 4 bases and at J to 3 bases, leaving 7 bases not matched to a gene. The germline CDR1 and CDR2 sequences are MNHEY and SVGEGT. The CDR3 DNA follows: TGTGCCAGCAGTTCCATCCCGGGACAGGGCTACAATGAGCAGTTCTTC. Translation gives CASSSIPGQGYNEQFF.

V is TRBV12-3 or TRBV12-4 and J is TRBJ2-5, with D possibly matching TRBD2 (7 bases). This CDR3 spans 13 amino acids. With 5 bases removed from V and 5 bases from J, the gap between germline ends came to 12 bases. CDR3 sequence (DNA): TGTGCCAGCAGTGCTAGGGGGGGGGAGACCCAGTACTTC. Its translation: CASSARGGETQYF.

The chain uses TRBV7-3 and TRBJ1-3, with 7 bases fitting TRBD1. The V gene's germline CDR1 is SGHTA and CDR2 FQGTGA. The V gene end was trimmed by 0 bases and the J gene end by 2 bases; junction bases not matched to a gene: 4. The length of the CDR3 is 16 residues. The CDR3 DNA follows: TGTGCCAGCAGCTTAACGTGGCAGGGGGCTGGAAACACCATATATTTT. Amino acid sequence: CASSLTWQGAGNTIYF.

The J gene is TRBJ1-5, the V gene TRBV24-1, with D tentatively TRBD1 (6 bases). Germline CDR1 and CDR2: KGHDR and SFDVKD. Trimming left V 6 bases short and J 4 bases short, with 15 bases between. The CDR3 is 15 amino acids. For the CDR3, the DNA is TGTGCCACCAGTAAATCAGGGGCCACAAATCAGCCCCAGCATTTT. It codes for CATSKSGATNQPQHF.

This chain uses TRBV4-1 with TRBJ2-3; possibly TRBD1 or TRBD2 for D (5 bases each). CDR1 is MGHRA and CDR2 is YSYEKL in the germline V gene. This CDR3 spans 13 amino acids. V dropped 8 bases and J dropped 2 bases, with 11 bases sitting between them. The CDR3 coding sequence is TGCGCCAGCCGGGACCAATTCACAGATACGCAGTATTTT. This sequence encodes CASRDQFTDTQYF.

The chain is built from TRBV5-1 and TRBJ2-2; D is uncertain. Germline V gene sequence: CDR1 SGHRS, CDR2 YFSETQ. The CDR3 length is 15 residues. V dropped 1 base and J dropped 0 bases, with 7 bases sitting between them. The DNA of the CDR3 is TGCGCCAGCAGCTTGATAGGACCGAACACCGGGGAGCTGTTTTTT. Translation: CASSLIGPNTGELFF.

The gene calls are TRBV6-5 and TRBJ1-6, with no clear D. Between the trimmed V and J ends, which lost 4 bases and 6 bases, there was a span of 10 bases. Per the germline V gene, CDR1 is MNHEY and CDR2 is SVGAGI. CDR3 size: 14 residues. In DNA form, the CDR3 reads TGTGCCAGCAGTTCCCGGGCCTTTAATTCACCCCTCCACTTT. It encodes CASSSRAFNSPLHF.

This clone occurred once. The rearrangement uses TRBV15 and TRBJ2-3; TRBD2 is a possible D gene (7 bases). V gave up 0 bases and J gave up 2 bases, with 21 bases separating them. The length of the CDR3 is 19 residues. Germline V CDR1 and CDR2: LNHNV, YYDKDF (reference sequence). The CDR3 loop reads CATSRDWGGPDVATDTQYF. The CDR3 DNA sequence: TGTGCCACCAGCAGAGATTGGGGGGGGCCGGACGTAGCCACAGATACGCAGTATTTT.

The chain couples TRBV6-5 to TRBJ1-2; D gene ambiguous. The CDR3 is 13 amino acids. V lost 6 bases to trimming and J lost 0 bases, with 8 bases between them. In germline, CDR1 is MNHEY, CDR2 SVGAGI. CDR3 coding DNA: TGTGCCAGCAGGCTCGATTCTAACTATGGCTACACCTTC. Translation: CASRLDSNYGYTF.

This CDR3 reads CASSEGTGSATQYF. DNA of the CDR3: TGTGCCAGCAGTGAAGGAACAGGTTCCGCAACGCAGTATTTT. The V gene is TRBV6-1, the J gene TRBJ2-3, with D tentatively TRBD1 (5 bases). Germline CDR1 MNHNS, CDR2 SASEGT. Between the trimmed V and J ends, which lost 1 base and 9 bases, there was a span of 14 bases. The CDR3 sequence is 14 residues long.

The chain uses TRBV5-1 and TRBJ2-2; possibly TRBD2 for D (5 bases). The CDR3 is 14 amino acids. Between the trimmed V and J ends, which lost 4 bases and 3 bases, there was a span of 10 bases. Germline V gene sequence: CDR1 SGHRS, CDR2 YFSETQ. The chain's CDR3 is CASSTGDHTGELFF. CDR3 bases: TGCGCCAGCAGCACCGGGGATCACACCGGGGAGCTGTTTTTT.

This clone appeared once. This chain uses TRBV14 with TRBJ2-5, with D possibly matching TRBD1 (6 bases). The CDR3 loop spans 15 amino acids. The ends were cut back, 0 bases at V and 2 bases at J, with 10 bases in the middle. Germline loops: CDR1 SGHDN, CDR2 FVKESK. The CDR3 nucleotides are TGTGCCAGCAGCCAAGATCGAACAGGGCAAGAGACCCAGTACTTC. Translation gives CASSQDRTGQETQYF.

The chain carries TRBV10-1 and TRBJ1-5, with a tentative D call TRBD1 (6 bases). This CDR3 is 12 amino acids long. Per the germline V gene, CDR1 is WNHNN and CDR2 is SYGVQD (reference sequence). Trimming shortened V by 9 bases and J by 6 bases, and 12 bases separated the two germline ends. The CDR3 loop is CASKTGFQPQHF. CDR3 sequence (DNA): TGCGCCAGTAAAACAGGGTTTCAGCCCCAGCATTTT.

Turning to this clone: Other DNA sequences in the sample encode the same CDR3. This chain joins TRBV10-3 and TRBJ2-3; D is unclear. The CDR3 runs to 12 residues. Per the germline V gene, CDR1 is ENHRY and CDR2 is SYGVKD. The V end was cut by 0 bases, the J end by 3 bases, with 1 base between. CDR3 coding DNA: TGTGCCATCAGTGAGTCGACAGATACGCAGTATTTT. This codes for CAISESTDTQYF.

The sample holds one count of this clone. The V and J genes are TRBV10-1 and TRBJ2-3, with 10 bases lining up with TRBD1. Germline V gene lookup returns CDR1 WNHNN and CDR2 SYGVQD (reference sequence). The CDR3 consists of 15 residues. J was trimmed by 4 bases and V by 7 bases; bases with no gene match: 8. The CDR3 coding sequence is TGCGCCAGCATGGCCGGGACAGGGGACGCAGATACGCAGTATTTT. Translation: CASMAGTGDADTQYF.